What follows are 8 T cell receptor beta chains derived from one specimen sequenced in a study of Graves' ophthalmopathy and Graves' hyperthyroidism. RNA transcripts were the source from which TCR beta CDR3 regions were amplified. An initial RT-PCR round employing HTBI primers preceded a second-round multiplex PCR. TCRdb itself ran the multiplex PCR reads through MiXCR, one entry per CDR3 protein. The sample has a few hundred thousand distinct CDR3 sequences, 15% seen once. Sequencing was performed on peripheral blood. The receptors here all came from a woman aged 18 to 35 with stable Graves' hyperthyroidism.

This clonotype has a count of ten or more. This chain uses TRBV6-5 with TRBJ1-2; 8 bases are a match to TRBD1. V shed 4 bases, J shed 0 bases, and the junction held 4 bases outside the gene matches. Germline V gene data show CDR1 as MNHEY and CDR2 as SVGAGI. The CDR3 extends over 15 amino acids. This chain's CDR3 is CASSWDRRANYGYTF. The DNA of the CDR3 is TGTGCCAGCAGTTGGGACAGGCGGGCTAACTATGGCTACACCTTC.

This clonotype was observed at least ten times. The J gene is TRBJ2-7, the V gene TRBV13, with 9 bases that match TRBD2. The CDR3 sequence is 13 residues long. Germline values: CDR1 PRHDT, CDR2 FYEKMQ (reference sequence). The J segment lost 3 bases and the V segment lost 7 bases, leaving 4 bases of the junction unmatched. The CDR3 is CASKRGALYEQYF. The CDR3 DNA reads TGTGCCAGCAAGCGGGGGGCCCTCTACGAGCAGTACTTC.

The chain combines TRBV24-1 with TRBJ2-2; TRBD2 agrees at 8 bases. Per the germline V gene, CDR1 is KGHDR and CDR2 is SFDVKD. Trimming cost V 2 bases and J 4 bases; bases outside gene matches: 11. There are 18 residues in the CDR3. The CDR3 nucleotides are TGTGCCACCAGTGATTCCTCTCAGTGGCTAGCGGGCACCGGGGAGCTGTTTTTT. Amino acids: CATSDSSQWLAGTGELFF.

This clonotype was seen repeatedly, ten times or more. The V call is TRBV6-1, the J call TRBJ1-1; tentatively, D is TRBD1 (6 bases). Per the germline V gene, CDR1 is MNHNS and CDR2 is SASEGT. Trimming took off 7 bases at V and 8 bases at J, with 11 bases between the two ends. The CDR3 covers 11 residues. As DNA, the CDR3 is TGTGCCAGCACGTCACAGGGCGAAGCTTTCTTT. This sequence encodes CASTSQGEAFF.

Only a few counts were recorded for this clonotype. The chain combines TRBV20-1 with TRBJ2-5; D ambiguous. V was clipped by 7 bases and J by 1 base, with 7 bases between them. Germline CDR1 DFQATT, CDR2 SNEGSKA (reference sequence). The CDR3 covers 11 residues. The CDR3 protein is CSGLLQETQYF. The CDR3 DNA is TGCAGTGGACTGCTCCAAGAGACCCAGTACTTC.

About this clonotype itself: This sequence may be a read error, since a much larger clone differs from it by one base. This rearrangement joins TRBV12-3 or TRBV12-4 to TRBJ1-2; tentative D call: TRBD1 (6 bases). This CDR3 comprises 13 residues. DNA of the CDR3: TGTGCCAGCAGTTGGGGGCAGAACTATGGCTACAGCTTC. As protein: CASSWGQNYGYSF.

V and J are TRBV7-2 and TRBJ1-6, with no clear D. Trimming removed 2 bases from V and 10 bases from J, with 12 bases in between. Germline assignment: CDR1 SGHTA and CDR2 FQGNSA. The CDR3 extends over 14 amino acids. The CDR3 bases are TGTGCCAGCAGCTTACTGGGTTCGCAATCACCCCTCCACTTT. It specifies CASSLLGSQSPLHF.

This clonotype showed up many times. J is TRBJ2-7 and V is TRBV12-5; no clear D. CDR3 length equals 14 residues. The germline V and J ends were trimmed by 0 bases and 3 bases, with 9 bases remaining between them. In germline, CDR1 is LGHNT, CDR2 FRNRAP. The CDR3 DNA sequence: TGTGCTAGTGGTTTGGTAGGGCAGTACTACGAGCAGTACTTC. Encoded protein: CASGLVGQYYEQYF.